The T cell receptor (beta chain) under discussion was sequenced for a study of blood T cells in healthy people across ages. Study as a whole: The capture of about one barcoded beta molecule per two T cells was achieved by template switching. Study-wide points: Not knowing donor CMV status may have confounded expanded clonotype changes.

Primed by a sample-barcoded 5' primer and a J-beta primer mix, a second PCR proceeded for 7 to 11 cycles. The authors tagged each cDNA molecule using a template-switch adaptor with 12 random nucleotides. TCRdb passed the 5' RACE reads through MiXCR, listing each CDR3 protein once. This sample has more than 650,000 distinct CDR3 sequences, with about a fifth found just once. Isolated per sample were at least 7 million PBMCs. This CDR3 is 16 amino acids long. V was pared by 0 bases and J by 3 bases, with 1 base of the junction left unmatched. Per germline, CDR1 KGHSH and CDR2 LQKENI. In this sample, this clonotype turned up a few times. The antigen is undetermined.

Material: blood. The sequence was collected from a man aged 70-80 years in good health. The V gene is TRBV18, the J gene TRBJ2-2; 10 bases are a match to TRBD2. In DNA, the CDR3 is TGTGCCAGCTCACCACCGGGGACTAGCGACACCGGGGAGCTGTTTTTT. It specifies CASSPPGTSDTGELFF.